The 21 T cell receptor beta chains listed next were all sequenced from one sample in a study of metastatic and nonmetastatic thyroid tumors. Using MiXCR, TCRdb reanalyzed the PCR reads. The table has around 38,000 clones, approximately 26% seen once. Every patient was untreated before thyroid surgery. Sequencing input: blood. These receptors all stem from a female donor with papillary thyroid cancer or a benign thyroid nodule (not recorded which). Some clones in this sample may be carry-over from other donors' samples.

This clone occurred many times. The V call is TRBV6-1, the J call TRBJ1-4; D ambiguous. Germline V gives CDR1 MNHNS, CDR2 SASEGT. The CDR3 consists of 14 residues. Trimming stripped 7 bases from V and 2 bases from J, with 11 bases between. The CDR3 sequence is CASTLGRTNEKLFF. CDR3 coding DNA: TGTGCCAGCACGCTAGGACGGACTAATGAAAAACTGTTTTTT.

The genes are TRBV6-2 or TRBV6-3 and TRBJ1-5; D is perhaps TRBD1 (6 bases). The germline V gene encodes CDR1 MNHEY and CDR2 SVGEGT. The V and J ends lost 5 bases and 7 bases respectively, with 12 bases between them. The CDR3 extends over 13 amino acids. Here the CDR3 DNA reads TGTGCCAGCAGTACTGGGGGCGTACAGCCCCAGCATTTT. It is translated as CASSTGGVQPQHF.

This clone was detected only a few times. One junction end does not reproduce the germline sequence, and a read error may be involved. The genes are TRBV24-1 and TRBJ2-5; D is possibly TRBD2 (6 bases). The V gene's germline CDR1 is KGHDR and CDR2 SFDVKD. This CDR3 is 15 amino acids long. CDR3 DNA: TGCTCCACCAGTGATCCCCGGGACTCAGGAGAGACCCAGTACTTC. It encodes CSTSDPRDSGETQYF.

The table lists this clone with many counts. The gene calls are TRBV7-8 and TRBJ2-2; D remains unclear. With 3 bases removed from V and 1 base from J, the gap between germline ends came to 12 bases. The CDR3 is made up of 16 amino acids. The germline V gene encodes CDR1 SGHVS and CDR2 FQNEAQ. The CDR3 spells CASSFRSAVNTGELFF. CDR3 nucleotides: TGTGCCAGCAGCTTTCGTTCTGCGGTGAACACCGGGGAGCTGTTTTTT.

The chain uses TRBV7-2 and TRBJ1-5, with D possibly matching TRBD1 (5 bases). The CDR3 loop spans 17 amino acids. V lost 0 bases and J 1 base, leaving 13 bases between the germline ends. In germline, CDR1 is SGHTA, CDR2 FQGNSA. CDR3: CASSLAGGTHSNQPQHF. CDR3 in DNA: TGTGCCAGCAGCTTAGCTGGGGGGACCCACAGCAATCAGCCCCAGCATTTT.

The genes are TRBV30 and TRBJ2-2, with D perhaps TRBD2 (5 bases). From germline, CDR1 is GTSNPN and CDR2 SVGIG (reference sequence). Trimming removed 8 bases from V and 6 bases from J, with 13 bases in between. The CDR3 has 12 amino acids. Here the CDR3 reads CAQGRGPGELFF. In DNA, the CDR3 is TGTGCCCAAGGCCGGGGTCCCGGGGAGCTGTTTTTT.

V and J are TRBV20-1 and TRBJ2-7; TRBD2 agrees at 8 bases. The germline CDR1 and CDR2 sequences are DFQATT and SNEGSKA (reference sequence). J gave up 5 bases and V 3 bases, and 6 bases lay outside the gene matches. The CDR3 spans 13 residues. The CDR3 protein is CSASKTGGDEQYF. The CDR3 nucleotides are TGCAGTGCTAGTAAAACGGGAGGGGACGAGCAGTACTTC.

V gene TRBV30 combines with J gene TRBJ1-1; D perhaps matches TRBD1 (6 bases). This CDR3 region has 14 residues. V dropped 4 bases and J dropped 4 bases, with 16 bases sitting between them. The germline V gene has CDR1 GTSNPN and CDR2 SVGIG (reference sequence). CDR3 coding DNA: TGTGCCTGGACTCGGAAGGGGGGATCCACTGAAGCTTTCTTT. This encodes CAWTRKGGSTEAFF. Looking up the rest from reference TRBV30 and TRBJ1-1 gives the full variable domain: SQTIHQWPATLVQPVGSPLSLECTVEGTSNPNLYWYRQAAGRGLQLLFYSVGIGQISSEVPQNLSASRPQDRQFILSSKKLLLSDSGFYLCAWTRKGGSTEAFFGQGTRLTVV.

The chain combines TRBV6-1 with TRBJ2-6, with a possible D match to TRBD2 (5 bases). The CDR3 contains 15 residues. The germline gives CDR1 MNHNS, CDR2 SASEGT. V shed 5 bases and J shed 3 bases, with 11 bases lying between them. Here the CDR3 reads CASSMAAGGANVLTF. Written as DNA, the CDR3 is TGTGCCAGCAGTATGGCGGCGGGTGGGGCCAACGTCCTGACTTTC.

This chain links TRBV30 with TRBJ1-2; 7 bases fit TRBD1. The CDR3 totals 16 residues. Germline V gene sequence: CDR1 GTSNPN, CDR2 SVGIG (reference sequence). J was trimmed by 4 bases and V by 3 bases; bases with no gene match: 14. The CDR3 protein is CAWSATLGAGGYGYTF. CDR3 DNA sequence: TGTGCCTGGAGCGCCACTCTCGGGGCAGGGGGCTATGGCTACACCTTC.

In regard to this clone: The junction does not match germline at one end; this may be a read error. The CDR3 nucleotides are TGCAGTGCCAGGAGAGGTGCGGGGTCCTACGATCAGTACTTC. Its protein is CSARRGAGSYDQYF. The chain employs TRBV20-1 and TRBJ2-7; a weak D match, TRBD2 (6 bases). CDR3 size: 14 residues. Germline V gene lookup returns CDR1 DFQATT and CDR2 SNEGSKA (reference sequence).

This clone was detected a few times. The CDR3 DNA sequence: TGTGCCAGCAGCTCCGAGGGATGGACAGGGTCCCTGAACACTGAAGCTTTCTTT. Its translation is CASSSEGWTGSLNTEAFF. The chain links TRBV11-2 to TRBJ1-1; TRBD1 aligns across 8 bases. The germline gives CDR1 SGHAT, CDR2 FQNNGV. Germline trimming cut 4 bases from V and 0 bases from J; bases unmatched to any gene: 13. The CDR3 loop spans 18 amino acids.

In DNA, the CDR3 is TGTGCCGGCCTTAGCGGGGGCCAGTACAATGAGCAGTTCTTC. It yields the protein CAGLSGGQYNEQFF. The chain has TRBV7-9 and TRBJ2-1; TRBD2 matches 9 bases. The CDR3 is 14 amino acids. The V and J ends lost 11 bases and 4 bases, in that order; junction bases with no gene match: 9. From germline, CDR1 is SEHNR and CDR2 FQNEAQ (reference sequence).

This clone was counted ten times or more. This sequence joins TRBV9 and TRBJ2-7; a weak D match, TRBD1 (6 bases). This CDR3 spans 14 amino acids. Germline V gene lookup returns CDR1 SGDLS and CDR2 YYNGEE. With 6 bases removed from V and 6 bases from J, the gap between germline ends came to 19 bases. This CDR3 reads CASNHGDIRSEQYF. Here the CDR3 DNA reads TGTGCCAGCAACCACGGGGACATCCGAAGCGAGCAGTACTTC.

By sample fraction, this clone is medium-sized (0.01 to 0.1%). The chain uses TRBV28 and TRBJ1-2; perhaps TRBD1 as D (5 bases). CDR1 and CDR2 from the germline V gene are MDHEN and SYDVKM. The CDR3 extends over 16 amino acids. V shed 7 bases and J shed 5 bases, with 23 bases lying between them. DNA for the CDR3: TGTGCCAGCATCCCCCCGGCAGGGCAGGCGGGGTATGGCTACACCTTC. Its translation is CASIPPAGQAGYGYTF.

At least ten counts were recorded for this clone. V usage is TRBV2 and J usage is TRBJ2-1, with D perhaps matching TRBD2 (6 bases). The V end lost 6 bases, the J end lost 9 bases, and 15 bases lay between the germline ends. The CDR3 length is 13 residues. Germline CDR1 is SNHLY and CDR2 is FYNNEI. This CDR3 reads CASSPWGVGEQFF. The CDR3 DNA is TGTGCCAGCAGCCCATGGGGGGTGGGTGAGCAGTTCTTC.

The rearrangement joins TRBV7-8 to TRBJ2-7; no definite D call. CDR3 length: 14 amino acids. Trimming took off 5 bases at V and 3 bases at J, with 14 bases between the two ends. Germline V gene sequence: CDR1 SGHVS, CDR2 FQNEAQ. CDR3 protein: CASSPRAQSYEQYF. DNA for the CDR3: TGTGCCAGCAGCCCTAGGGCTCAAAGCTACGAGCAGTACTTC.

Comments on this clone: Possible read error: a much larger clone is one base away. Distinct nucleotide sequences in the sample also encode this CDR3. The genes are TRBV4-2 and TRBJ2-1; 7 bases fit TRBD2. The CDR3 runs 16 residues. Germline V CDR1 and CDR2: LGHNA, YNFKEQ. V was clipped by 5 bases and J by 4 bases; unmatched bases: 11. The CDR3 DNA sequence: TGTGCCAGCAGCGGGGGACGGACTAGTGCGTACAATGAGCAGTTCTTC. This translates into CASSGGRTSAYNEQFF.

This clone occurred many times. The V call is TRBV6-2 or TRBV6-3, the J call TRBJ2-2, with 12 bases that match TRBD2. The CDR3 covers 15 residues. Per the germline V gene, CDR1 is MNHEY and CDR2 is SVGEGT. With 7 bases clipped from V and 7 bases from J, the junction kept 7 bases outside the gene matches. CDR3 residues: CASKKTSGGHGELFF. CDR3 bases: TGTGCCAGCAAAAAGACTAGCGGGGGTCACGGGGAGCTGTTTTTT.

The gene calls are TRBV5-1 and TRBJ1-1; D is unresolved. The CDR3 loop spans 15 amino acids. V was shortened by 9 bases and J by 0 bases, with 18 bases between the two germline ends. Germline V gives CDR1 SGHRS, CDR2 YFSETQ. The CDR3 nucleotides read TGCGCCACCCGACGTTCCCGTGGGGTGAACACTGAAGCTTTCTTT. Its protein product is CATRRSRGVNTEAFF. The complete variable domain, with remaining parts taken from reference TRBV5-1 and TRBJ1-1, reads KAGVTQTPRYLIKTRGQQVTLSCSPISGHRSVSWYQQTPGQGLQFLFEYFSETQRNKGNFPGRFSGRQFSNSRSEMNVSTLELGDSALYLCATRRSRGVNTEAFFGQGTRLTVV.

This clone has at least ten counts. V usage is TRBV19 and J usage is TRBJ2-5; D gene unclear. CDR1 LNHDA and CDR2 SQIVND come from the germline V gene (reference sequence). The germline V and J ends were trimmed by 1 base and 1 base, with 10 bases remaining between them. There are 15 residues in the CDR3. CDR3 DNA sequence: TGTGCCAGTAGTATAGGAGGTAGACCCCAAGAGACCCAGTACTTC. Encoded protein: CASSIGGRPQETQYF.